A single sample gave rise to the 27 T cell receptor beta chains below, sequenced in a study of early T cells in non-severe SARS-CoV-2 infection. One entry per CDR3 protein results from TCRdb running MiXCR on the 5' RACE reads. This table holds 85,000 to 95,000 distinct CDR3 sequences, roughly 15% found once. The material was whole blood, obtained at baseline. These receptors all stem from an adult who was a healthcare worker with PCR-confirmed SARS-CoV-2 infection or an uninfected control (not recorded which).

In its sample, this clonotype was seen a few times. This sequence joins TRBV28 and TRBJ2-2; 10 nucleotides match TRBD1. V trimming: 6 bases; J trimming: 3 bases; junction bases outside the gene matches: 4. The CDR3 spans 15 residues. The germline gives CDR1 MDHEN, CDR2 SYDVKM. The CDR3: CASSSGTGDTGELFF. CDR3 DNA: TGTGCCAGCAGCTCCGGGACAGGGGACACCGGGGAGCTGTTTTTT.

This clonotype occurred many times. The CDR3 DNA is TGTGCCAGCTTCCCACTAGCGGGAGGAGGCGGGGAGCTGTTTTTT. This encodes CASFPLAGGGGELFF. The rearrangement joins TRBV27 to TRBJ2-2; TRBD2 aligns across 12 bases. The V and J ends lost 8 bases and 7 bases, in that order; junction bases with no gene match: 8. CDR3 length equals 15 residues. Germline assignment: CDR1 MNHEY and CDR2 SMNVEV (reference sequence).

This clonotype has a count of ten or more. The CDR3 sequence is CASSYSIERVSYEQYF. The CDR3 coding sequence is TGTGCCAGCAGTTACTCGATCGAGCGGGTATCCTACGAGCAGTACTTC. This chain joins TRBV6-6 and TRBJ2-7, with D possibly being TRBD2 (6 bases). The germline CDR1 and CDR2 sequences are MNHNY and SVGAGI (reference sequence). V gave up 0 bases and J gave up 1 base, with 13 bases separating them. This CDR3 has 16 residues.

The chain has TRBV20-1 and TRBJ2-5; a possible D gene is TRBD1 (6 bases). Per germline, CDR1 DFQATT and CDR2 SNEGSKA (reference sequence). Trimming shortened V by 1 base and J by 1 base, and 10 bases separated the two germline ends. This CDR3 has 14 residues. CDR3 loop: CSARVPRGQETQYF. The CDR3 DNA sequence: TGCAGTGCTAGAGTTCCCAGGGGCCAAGAGACCCAGTACTTC.

J is TRBJ1-5 and V is TRBV12-3 or TRBV12-4, with D possibly being TRBD1 (5 bases). V was pared by 6 bases and J by 4 bases, with 13 bases between. The CDR3 has 14 amino acids. CDR3 bases: TGTGCCAGCAGCCGTGGGGCAGCTAATCAGCCCCAGCATTTT. Its translation: CASSRGAANQPQHF.

This clonotype has a handful of counts. The J gene is TRBJ2-3, the V gene TRBV5-1; D is undetermined. V lost 0 bases, J lost 4 bases, and 12 bases lay in between. CDR1 is SGHRS and CDR2 is YFSETQ in the germline V gene. This CDR3 region has 15 residues. The CDR3 region has the DNA TGCGCCAGCAGCTTGGAGGGCCGGGTTTCAGATACGCAGTATTTT. Translated, it gives CASSLEGRVSDTQYF.

This clonotype came up a few times. This chain connects TRBV6-1 to TRBJ2-1; 12 positions agree with TRBD2. V lost 4 bases and J lost 9; bases outside the gene matches: 4. Looked up from germline, CDR1 is MNHNS and CDR2 is SASEGT. This CDR3 is built from 14 residues. In nucleotides, the CDR3 is TGTGCCAGCAGTGTACCTAGCGGGAGGGTTGAGCAGTTCTTC. Encoded protein: CASSVPSGRVEQFF.

The chain couples TRBV7-6 to TRBJ2-1, with D possibly matching TRBD2 (5 bases). The germline CDR1 and CDR2 sequences are SGHVS and FNYEAQ. Trimming removed 2 bases from V and 3 bases from J, with 17 bases in between. CDR3 size: 17 residues. The CDR3 reads CASSLWQSEVFYNEQFF. Here the CDR3 DNA reads TGTGCCAGCAGCTTATGGCAGTCGGAGGTCTTCTACAATGAGCAGTTCTTC.

In its sample, this clonotype was seen once. The chain carries TRBV9 and TRBJ2-7, with 7 bases lining up with TRBD2. The ends lost 4 bases at V and 0 bases at J; junction bases unmatched: 7. This CDR3 contains 15 residues. The germline V gene encodes CDR1 SGDLS and CDR2 YYNGEE. The CDR3 spells CASSQTAGSSYEQYF. CDR3 nucleotides: TGTGCCAGCAGCCAGACAGCGGGAAGCTCCTACGAGCAGTACTTC.

This CDR3 is CASRTNNEQFF. The CDR3 DNA follows: TGTGCCAGCAGGACCAACAATGAGCAGTTCTTC. V usage is TRBV6-6 and J usage is TRBJ2-1; D not certain. The CDR3 is 11 amino acids. The ends were cut back, 6 bases at V and 5 bases at J, with 5 bases in the middle. The V gene's germline CDR1 is MNHNY and CDR2 SVGAGI (reference sequence).

This clonotype occurred many times. The chain couples TRBV6-1 to TRBJ2-1, with 11 bases aligning to TRBD2. The CDR3 runs 15 residues. Germline V gene data show CDR1 as MNHNS and CDR2 as SASEGT. J was trimmed by 4 bases and V by 6 bases; bases with no gene match: 5. DNA for the CDR3: TGTGCCAGCAGCTTACTAGCGGGAGAATACAATGAGCAGTTCTTC. This codes for CASSLLAGEYNEQFF.

This chain joins TRBV28 and TRBJ1-5; D call uncertain. The V gene lost 5 bases and the J gene lost 8 bases, with 13 bases spanning the gap. CDR3 size: 13 residues. CDR1 and CDR2 (germline): MDHEN, SYDVKM. CDR3 bases: TGTGCCAGCAGTGCATCCTTAAGTGAGCCCCAGCATTTT. Amino acid sequence: CASSASLSEPQHF.

This clonotype was detected only a few times. The chain links TRBV4-1 to TRBJ1-5; D unresolved. This CDR3 is built from 13 residues. Trimming left V 1 base short and J 3 bases short, with 4 bases between. CDR1 and CDR2 (germline): MGHRA, YSYEKL. The DNA for the CDR3 is TGCGCCAGCAGCCAAGCGTTCAATCAGCCCCAGCATTTT. Translating gives CASSQAFNQPQHF.

The chain carries TRBV10-2 and TRBJ2-7; D remains ambiguous. Germline V gene lookup returns CDR1 WSHSY and CDR2 SAAADI. Deletions cut 2 bases from V and 0 bases from J, with 11 bases between. CDR3 length equals 15 residues. The CDR3 sequence: CASSEPTWGSYEQYF. CDR3 nucleotides: TGCGCCAGCAGTGAGCCGACCTGGGGCTCCTACGAGCAGTACTTC.

The V call is TRBV7-9, the J call TRBJ2-5; D possibly uses TRBD1 or TRBD2 (5 bases each). The CDR3 has 13 amino acids. Germline lookup yields CDR1 SEHNR and CDR2 FQNEAQ (reference sequence). Trimming stripped 5 bases from V and 4 bases from J, with 11 bases between. CDR3 DNA sequence: TGTGCCAGCAGCCCTAGGGGACGAGAGACCCAGTACTTC. Amino acid sequence: CASSPRGRETQYF.

The V call is TRBV6-1, the J call TRBJ2-7; D assignment may be TRBD1 or TRBD2 (5 bases each). Trimming shortened V by 3 bases and J by 2 bases, and 8 bases separated the two germline ends. CDR1 is MNHNS and CDR2 is SASEGT in the germline V gene. The length of the CDR3 is 13 residues. DNA of the CDR3: TGTGCCAGCAGTGAGGGACCTACCTACGAGCAGTACTTC. It codes for CASSEGPTYEQYF.

This rearrangement joins TRBV29-1 to TRBJ2-6; D is ambiguous. V was cut by 0 bases and J by 0 bases, with 6 bases left in between. CDR3 length: 15 residues. The germline V gene encodes CDR1 SQVTM and CDR2 ANQGSEA. The CDR3 DNA reads TGCAGCGTTGAAGACGTCCGCTCTGGGGCCAACGTCCTGACTTTC. This codes for CSVEDVRSGANVLTF.

This chain connects TRBV20-1 to TRBJ1-1; D is uncertain. With 3 bases removed from V and 5 bases from J, the gap between germline ends came to 13 bases. The CDR3 spans 13 residues. Germline V gene sequence: CDR1 DFQATT, CDR2 SNEGSKA (reference sequence). CDR3 region: CSASLSGRTEAFF. The CDR3 bases are TGCAGTGCTAGCCTTAGTGGGCGGACTGAAGCTTTCTTT.

The V gene is TRBV20-1, the J gene TRBJ2-7; possible D gene TRBD2, 5 bases. CDR1 and CDR2 (germline): DFQATT, SNEGSKA (reference sequence). The CDR3 is 14 amino acids. V was trimmed by 0 bases and J by 6 bases, leaving 15 bases between them. CDR3 residues: CSARDDASRPEQYF. Written as DNA, the CDR3 is TGCAGTGCTAGAGATGATGCTAGCAGGCCCGAGCAGTACTTC.

The chain couples TRBV27 to TRBJ2-1; D not certain. The V gene lost 1 base and the J gene lost 8 bases, with 6 bases spanning the gap. The CDR3 sequence is 12 residues long. The germline CDR1 and CDR2 sequences are MNHEY and SMNVEV (reference sequence). In DNA, the CDR3 is TGTGCCAGCAGTTTATTAGGGTATGAGCAGTTCTTC. Its protein is CASSLLGYEQFF.

This clonotype was detected only a few times. The chain employs TRBV28 and TRBJ2-7; 8 nucleotides line up with TRBD1. Trimming took 3 bases from V and 2 from J; bases not matched to a gene: 9. CDR1 is MDHEN and CDR2 is SYDVKM in the germline V gene. CDR3 length: 16 amino acids. CDR3 coding DNA: TGTGCCAGCAGTTTCATTATAAGGACAGGGACCTACGAGCAGTACTTC. This codes for CASSFIIRTGTYEQYF.

The gene calls are TRBV2 and TRBJ2-2, with D unclear. The CDR3 is 14 amino acids. The V gene lost 4 bases and the J gene lost 1 base, with 7 bases spanning the gap. The germline gives CDR1 SNHLY, CDR2 FYNNEI. The CDR3 bases are TGTGCCAGCAGTGTCTGGCGGAACACCGGGGAGCTGTTTTTT. This encodes CASSVWRNTGELFF. The full variable domain, in which reference TRBV2 and TRBJ2-2 provide the parts outside the CDR3, is EPEVTQTPSHQVTQMGQEVILRCVPISNHLYFYWYRQILGQKVEFLVSFYNNEISEKSEIFDDQFSVERPDGSNFTLKIRSTKLEDSAMYFCASSVWRNTGELFFGEGSRLTVL.

This clonotype was recorded at least ten times. The rearrangement joins TRBV5-4 to TRBJ2-3; TRBD2 agrees at 10 bases. Germline-derived CDR1 and CDR2 are SGHNT and YYREEE (reference sequence). The length of the CDR3 is 21 residues. V shed 1 base and J 0 bases; nucleotides not matched to a gene: 17. Here the CDR3 DNA reads TGTGCCAGCAGCTTGCCTTTCCCCCTAGCGGGAGTACCATTAAGCACAGATACGCAGTATTTT. It translates to CASSLPFPLAGVPLSTDTQYF.

The J gene is TRBJ2-3, the V gene TRBV4-3, with 9 bases aligning to TRBD2. The V and J ends lost 0 bases and 6 bases, in that order; junction bases with no gene match: 7. Germline V gives CDR1 LGHNA, CDR2 YSLEER. This CDR3 is 16 amino acids long. The chain's CDR3 is CASSQEPAGGPDTQYF. CDR3 nucleotides: TGCGCCAGCAGCCAAGAACCGGCGGGAGGGCCGGATACGCAGTATTTT.

This clonotype was seen at least ten times. The chain carries TRBV3-1 and TRBJ2-7; TRBD2 might be the D (5 bases). The CDR3 runs to 12 residues. Germline CDR1 is LGHDT and CDR2 is YNNKEL (reference sequence). V shed 4 bases and J shed 9 bases, with 13 bases lying between them. The CDR3 here is CASSPSGPAQYF. The CDR3 DNA reads as TGTGCCAGCAGCCCGAGCGGCCCGGCGCAGTACTTC.

V gene TRBV20-1 combines with J gene TRBJ2-1, with D tentatively TRBD1 (5 bases). Trimming removed 2 bases from V and 7 bases from J, with 15 bases in between. Germline V lookup: CDR1 DFQATT, CDR2 SNEGSKA (reference sequence). The CDR3 loop spans 14 amino acids. CDR3 loop: CSARFPVGANEQFF. CDR3 DNA sequence: TGCAGTGCTAGATTCCCCGTTGGGGCGAATGAGCAGTTCTTC.

The rearrangement joins TRBV4-1 to TRBJ2-1; D is undetermined. V shed 4 bases and J shed 6 bases, with 7 bases lying between them. The CDR3 has 12 residues. The germline V gene encodes CDR1 MGHRA and CDR2 YSYEKL. In nucleotides, the CDR3 is TGCGCCAGCAGCCGGATAGGCAATGAGCAGTTCTTC. Residues: CASSRIGNEQFF.